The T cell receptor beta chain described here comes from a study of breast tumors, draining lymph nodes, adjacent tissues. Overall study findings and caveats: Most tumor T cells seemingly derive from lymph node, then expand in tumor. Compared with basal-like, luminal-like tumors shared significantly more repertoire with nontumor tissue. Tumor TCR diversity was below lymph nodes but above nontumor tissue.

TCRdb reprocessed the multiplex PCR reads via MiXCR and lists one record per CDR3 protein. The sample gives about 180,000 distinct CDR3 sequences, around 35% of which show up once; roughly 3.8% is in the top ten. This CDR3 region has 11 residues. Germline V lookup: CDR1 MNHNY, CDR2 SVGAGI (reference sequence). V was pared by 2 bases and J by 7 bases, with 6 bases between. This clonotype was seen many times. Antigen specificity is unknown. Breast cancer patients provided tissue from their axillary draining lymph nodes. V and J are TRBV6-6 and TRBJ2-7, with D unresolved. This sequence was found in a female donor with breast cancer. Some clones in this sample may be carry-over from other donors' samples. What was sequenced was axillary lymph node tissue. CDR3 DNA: TGTGCCAGCAGTTACAAGGGAGAGCAGTACTTC. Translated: CASSYKGEQYF.